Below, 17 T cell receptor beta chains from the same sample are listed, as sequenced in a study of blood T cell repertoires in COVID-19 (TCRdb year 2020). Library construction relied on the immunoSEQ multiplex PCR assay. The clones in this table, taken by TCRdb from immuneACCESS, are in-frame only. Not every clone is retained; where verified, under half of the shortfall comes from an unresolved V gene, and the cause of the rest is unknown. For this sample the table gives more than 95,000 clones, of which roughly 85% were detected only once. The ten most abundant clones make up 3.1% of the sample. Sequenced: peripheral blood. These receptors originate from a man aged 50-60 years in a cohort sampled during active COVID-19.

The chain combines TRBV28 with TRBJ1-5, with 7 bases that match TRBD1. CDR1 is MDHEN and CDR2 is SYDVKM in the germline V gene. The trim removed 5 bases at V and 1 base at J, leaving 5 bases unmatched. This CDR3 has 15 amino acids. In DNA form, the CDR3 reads TGTGCCAGCAGTCCCGACAGGGTAAGCAATCAGCCCCAGCATTTT. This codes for CASSPDRVSNQPQHF.

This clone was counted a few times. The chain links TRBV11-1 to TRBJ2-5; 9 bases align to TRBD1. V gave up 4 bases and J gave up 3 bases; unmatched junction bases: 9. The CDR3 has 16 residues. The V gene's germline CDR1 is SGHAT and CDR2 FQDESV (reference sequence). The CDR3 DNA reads TGTGCCAGCAGCTCATTCGAGGGACAGGGTAAAGAGACCCAGTACTTC. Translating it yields CASSSFEGQGKETQYF.

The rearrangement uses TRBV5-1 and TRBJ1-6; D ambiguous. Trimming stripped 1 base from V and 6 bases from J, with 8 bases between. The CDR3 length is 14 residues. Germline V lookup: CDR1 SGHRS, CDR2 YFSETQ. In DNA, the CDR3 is TGCGCCAGCAGCTTGAAACAGTCTAATTCACCCCTCCACTTT. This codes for CASSLKQSNSPLHF.

The CDR3: CASLLPGTNEAFF. The CDR3 nucleotides are TGTGCCAGTCTTTTACCCGGGACTAATGAAGCTTTCTTT. The rearrangement uses TRBV19 and TRBJ1-1; tentative D call: TRBD1 (5 bases). Per the germline V gene, CDR1 is LNHDA and CDR2 is SQIVND (reference sequence). This CDR3 region has 13 residues. V was pared by 8 bases and J by 7 bases, with 17 bases between.

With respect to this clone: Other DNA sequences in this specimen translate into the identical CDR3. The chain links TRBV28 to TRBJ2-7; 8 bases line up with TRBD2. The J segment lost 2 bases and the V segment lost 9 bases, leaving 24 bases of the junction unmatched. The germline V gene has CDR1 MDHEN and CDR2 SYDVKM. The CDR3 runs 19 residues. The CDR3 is CARGGGVRVTTSVAYEQYF. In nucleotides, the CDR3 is TGTGCCAGGGGGGGAGGGGTCCGAGTGACGACTAGCGTCGCCTACGAGCAGTACTTC.

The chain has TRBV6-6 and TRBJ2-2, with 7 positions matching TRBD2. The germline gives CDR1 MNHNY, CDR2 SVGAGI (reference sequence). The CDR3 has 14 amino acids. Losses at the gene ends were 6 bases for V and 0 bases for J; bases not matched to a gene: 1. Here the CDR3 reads CASRAGANTGELFF. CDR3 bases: TGTGCCAGCAGGGCGGGGGCGAACACCGGGGAGCTGTTTTTT.

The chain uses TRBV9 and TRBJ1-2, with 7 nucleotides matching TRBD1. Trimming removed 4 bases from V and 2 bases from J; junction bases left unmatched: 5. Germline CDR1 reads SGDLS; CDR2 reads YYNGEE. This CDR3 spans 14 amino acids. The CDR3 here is CASSSTGQNYGYTF. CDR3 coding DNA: TGTGCCAGCAGCTCAACGGGACAGAACTATGGCTACACCTTC.

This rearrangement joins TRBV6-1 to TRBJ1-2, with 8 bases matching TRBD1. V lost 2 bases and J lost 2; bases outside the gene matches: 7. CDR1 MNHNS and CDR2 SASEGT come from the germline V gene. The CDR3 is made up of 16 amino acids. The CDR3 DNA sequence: TGTGCCAGCAGTGAACGACCAGGGGGCCAAAACTATGGCTACACCTTC. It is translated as CASSERPGGQNYGYTF.

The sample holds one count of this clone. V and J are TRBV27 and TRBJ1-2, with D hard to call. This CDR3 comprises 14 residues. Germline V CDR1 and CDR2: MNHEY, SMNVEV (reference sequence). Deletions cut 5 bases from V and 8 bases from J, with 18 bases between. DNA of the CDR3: TGTGCCAGCAGTCCCAGGCGGGTAGGGCGGGGCTACACCTTC. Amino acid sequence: CASSPRRVGRGYTF.

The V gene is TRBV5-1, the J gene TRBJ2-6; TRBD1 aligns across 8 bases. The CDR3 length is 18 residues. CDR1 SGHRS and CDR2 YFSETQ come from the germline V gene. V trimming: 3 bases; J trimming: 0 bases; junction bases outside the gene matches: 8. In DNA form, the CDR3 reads TGCGCCAGCAGCTCCTGGACAGGGACCAGCTCTGGGGCCAACGTCCTGACTTTC. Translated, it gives CASSSWTGTSSGANVLTF.

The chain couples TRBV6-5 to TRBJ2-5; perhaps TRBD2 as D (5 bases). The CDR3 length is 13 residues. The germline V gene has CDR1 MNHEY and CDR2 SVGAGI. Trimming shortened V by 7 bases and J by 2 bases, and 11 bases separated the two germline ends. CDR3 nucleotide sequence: TGTGCCAGCAACCAGCGGCTACAAGAGACCCAGTACTTC. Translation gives CASNQRLQETQYF.

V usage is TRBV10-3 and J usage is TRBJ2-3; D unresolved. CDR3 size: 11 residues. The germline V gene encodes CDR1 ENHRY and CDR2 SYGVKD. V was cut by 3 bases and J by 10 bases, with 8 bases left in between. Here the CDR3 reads CAISEADAQYF. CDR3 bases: TGTGCCATCAGTGAAGCCGATGCGCAGTATTTT.

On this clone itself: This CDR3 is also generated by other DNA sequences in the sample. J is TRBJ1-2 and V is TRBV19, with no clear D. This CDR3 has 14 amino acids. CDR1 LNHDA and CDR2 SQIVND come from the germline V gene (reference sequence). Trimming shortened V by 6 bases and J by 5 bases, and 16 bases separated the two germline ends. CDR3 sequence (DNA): TGTGCCAGTAGCCCAATCGGGATTAATTATGGCTACACCTTC. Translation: CASSPIGINYGYTF.

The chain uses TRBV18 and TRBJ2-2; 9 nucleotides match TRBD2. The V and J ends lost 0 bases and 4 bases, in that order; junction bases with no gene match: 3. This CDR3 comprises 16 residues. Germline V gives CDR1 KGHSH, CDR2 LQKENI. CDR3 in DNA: TGTGCCAGCTCACCACCAAGCGGGGGGTCCACCGGGGAGCTGTTTTTT. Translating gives CASSPPSGGSTGELFF.

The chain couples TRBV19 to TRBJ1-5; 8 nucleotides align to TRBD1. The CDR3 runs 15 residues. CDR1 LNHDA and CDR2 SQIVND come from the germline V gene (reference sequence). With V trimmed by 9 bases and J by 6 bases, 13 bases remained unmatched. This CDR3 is CASGDSTGAGQPQHF. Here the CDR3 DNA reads TGTGCCAGCGGGGATTCGACAGGGGCGGGTCAGCCCCAGCATTTT.

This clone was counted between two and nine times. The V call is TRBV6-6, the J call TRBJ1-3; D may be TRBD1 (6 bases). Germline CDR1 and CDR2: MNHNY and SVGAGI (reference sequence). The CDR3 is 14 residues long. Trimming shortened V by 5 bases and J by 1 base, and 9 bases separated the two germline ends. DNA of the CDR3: TGTGCCAGCAGTCAACAGGGTTCTGGAAACACCATATATTTT. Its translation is CASSQQGSGNTIYF.

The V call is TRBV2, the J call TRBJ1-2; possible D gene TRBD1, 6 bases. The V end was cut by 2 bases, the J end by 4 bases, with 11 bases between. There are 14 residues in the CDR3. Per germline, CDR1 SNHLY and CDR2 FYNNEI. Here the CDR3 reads CASSESPGAYGYTF. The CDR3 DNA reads TGTGCCAGCAGTGAATCGCCAGGGGCCTATGGCTACACCTTC.